These T cell receptor beta chains were read from a single sample in a study of identical twins. TCRdb redid the calling of the 5' RACE reads with MiXCR, one entry per CDR3 protein. Of some 250,000 distinct CDR3 sequences listed, approximately 7.1% are singletons. These data were also filed under a second study, of T cells expressing NK-cell markers.

The sequenced sample consisted of CD8+ T cells sorted from blood. Source of these receptors: a woman aged 18-29 years in good health. Each CDR3 is given with its conserved first and last residue. A D gene is named only where the DNA matches it firmly. Some rows have no size entry. The others give once, few or many, or a class for an expanded clone.

j_gene,v_gene,abundance,d_gene,CDR3aa,CDR3nt
TRBJ2-6,TRBV6-2/TRBV6-3,many,.,CASSSTSSGANVLTF,TGTGCCAGCAGTTCCACTAGCTCTGGGGCCAACGTCCTGACTTTC
TRBJ2-1,TRBV12-3/TRBV12-4,many,.,CASSLTASEQFF,TGTGCCAGCAGTTTAACCGCTAGTGAGCAGTTCTTC
TRBJ1-1,TRBV11-2,.,.,CASSLDLLGGDTEAFF,TGTGCCAGCAGCTTAGATCTCCTGGGAGGGGACACTGAAGCTTTCTTT
TRBJ1-3,TRBV7-9,few,TRBD1,CASSETGGNTIYF,TGTGCCAGCAGCGAGACAGGGGGAAACACCATATATTTT
TRBJ2-1,TRBV4-3,many,TRBD2,CASSQGTSSYNEQFF,TGCGCCAGCAGCCAAGGGACTAGCAGCTACAATGAGCAGTTCTTC
TRBJ2-1,TRBV5-1,.,.,CASSLRDLRSSYNEQFF,TGCGCCAGCAGCCTCCGGGACCTTCGGAGCTCCTACAATGAGCAGTTCTTC
TRBJ2-5,TRBV27,few,.,CATGETQYF,TGTGCGACGGGGGAGACCCAGTACTTC
TRBJ2-4,TRBV4-3,many,.,CASSQESGPNLAKNIQYF,TGCGCCAGCAGCCAAGAATCGGGACCAAACTTAGCCAAAAACATTCAGTACTTC
TRBJ2-1,TRBV25-1,.,.,CASSDAEYRIYNEQFF,TGTGCCAGCAGTGATGCTGAGTACAGGATATACAATGAGCAGTTCTTC
TRBJ1-1,TRBV20-1,many,.,CSARDPRGRGGHTEAFF,TGCAGTGCTAGAGATCCCCGGGGTCGGGGGGGCCACACTGAAGCTTTCTTT
TRBJ2-1,TRBV9,many,.,CASSPEGRPDFDEQFF,TGTGCCAGCAGCCCGGAAGGGAGGCCCGACTTCGATGAGCAGTTCTTC
TRBJ2-3,TRBV5-6,.,TRBD2,CASSFLPVFGDYLTDTQYF,TGTGCCAGCAGCTTCCTCCCTGTGTTCGGGGACTATCTGACAGATACGCAGTATTTT
TRBJ2-5,TRBV11-2,few,.,CASSLARDQETQYF,TGTGCCAGCAGCTTAGCTCGGGACCAAGAGACCCAGTACTTC
TRBJ1-3,TRBV12-3/TRBV12-4,few,.,CASRVTDSGNTIYF,TGTGCCAGCAGGGTGACAGACTCTGGAAACACCATATATTTT
TRBJ2-1,TRBV29-1,.,TRBD2,CSVERGLAGEQFF,TGCAGCGTTGAAAGGGGACTAGCGGGAGAGCAGTTCTTC
TRBJ1-5,TRBV5-6,.,.,CASSLGGGSGQPQHF,TGTGCCAGCAGCTTGGGAGGTGGGTCCGGACAGCCCCAGCATTTT
TRBJ1-3,TRBV27,.,.,CASATPDTIYF,TGTGCCAGCGCCACACCAGACACCATATATTTT
TRBJ1-5,TRBV14,few,.,CASSQDPGAPQHF,TGTGCCAGCAGCCAAGATCCAGGGGCGCCCCAGCATTTT
TRBJ2-2,TRBV3-1,few,.,CASSHPGDSPWFGELFF,TGTGCCAGCAGCCATCCAGGGGATAGTCCATGGTTCGGGGAGCTGTTTTTT
TRBJ1-2,TRBV27,.,TRBD1,CASSLVQGGGSGYTF,TGTGCCAGCAGTTTGGTGCAGGGGGGCGGTTCTGGCTACACCTTC
TRBJ2-2,TRBV7-3,many,TRBD1,CASSLLQGGGTGELFF,TGTGCCAGCAGCCTGCTACAGGGGGGTGGCACCGGGGAGCTGTTTTTT
TRBJ2-2,TRBV2,few,.,CAFTPLLGDLLNTGELFF,TGTGCCTTCACCCCATTACTAGGCGATTTACTGAACACCGGGGAGCTGTTTTTT
TRBJ2-3,TRBV5-1,.,.,CASSHALDRSGDTQYF,TGCGCCAGCAGCCACGCCCTTGACAGGTCTGGAGATACGCAGTATTTT
TRBJ1-1,TRBV30,.,.,CAWSNWAEAFF,TGTGCCTGGAGTAACTGGGCTGAAGCTTTCTTT
TRBJ2-1,TRBV27,.,TRBD2,CASTNLLAAGAGEQFF,TGTGCCAGCACCAATTTACTAGCGGCGGGGGCGGGGGAGCAGTTCTTC
TRBJ2-7,TRBV11-2,many,.,CASSLDPGSPSYEQYF,TGTGCCAGCAGCTTAGATCCAGGCAGCCCCTCCTACGAGCAGTACTTC
TRBJ2-4,TRBV6-1,.,.,CASRLGAKNIQYF,TGTGCCAGCAGACTGGGGGCCAAAAACATTCAGTACTTC
TRBJ2-2,TRBV3-1,few,.,CASSQENPGANTGELFF,TGTGCCAGCAGCCAAGAAAACCCCGGAGCAAACACCGGGGAGCTGTTTTTT
TRBJ2-1,TRBV15,many,.,CATSSQRSRTYNEQFF,TGTGCCACCAGCTCCCAGCGGTCCAGGACCTACAATGAGCAGTTCTTC
TRBJ2-3,TRBV11-2,few,.,CASSLGAKWNTQYF,TGTGCCAGCAGCTTAGGCGCCAAGTGGAATACGCAGTATTTT
TRBJ2-7,TRBV27,.,.,CASRNYRDPYEQYF,TGTGCCAGCAGAAATTATCGGGACCCCTACGAGCAGTACTTC
TRBJ2-1,TRBV19,.,.,CASSIGRNEQFF,TGTGCCAGTAGTATAGGCAGGAATGAGCAGTTCTTC
TRBJ2-1,TRBV29-1,many,TRBD2,CSVPRTSGGANEQFF,TGCAGCGTCCCTCGAACTAGCGGGGGGGCCAATGAGCAGTTCTTC
TRBJ2-1,TRBV6-4,many,TRBD2,CASSAIAGAGNEQFF,TGTGCCAGCAGTGCAATAGCGGGAGCGGGAAATGAGCAGTTCTTC
TRBJ2-6,TRBV2,.,.,CASSELLGSSGANVLTF,TGTGCCAGCAGTGAGCTACTAGGGTCCTCTGGGGCCAACGTCCTGACTTTC
TRBJ2-1,TRBV7-6,many,.,CASSVEVGEDLNDEQFF,TGTGCCAGCAGCGTAGAGGTGGGGGAAGACCTCAACGATGAGCAGTTCTTC
TRBJ2-1,TRBV4-3,few,.,CASSQELSSASSYNEQFF,TGCGCCAGCAGCCAAGAGCTCTCCAGCGCGAGCTCCTACAATGAGCAGTTCTTC
TRBJ2-7,TRBV7-9,many,TRBD2,CASSLGWGQRGAYEQYF,TGTGCCAGCAGCTTAGGTTGGGGCCAGCGGGGGGCCTACGAGCAGTACTTC
TRBJ1-5,TRBV6-1,many,.,CASSEEGGGTRPQHF,TGTGCCAGCAGTGAAGAGGGGGGGGGAACGAGGCCCCAGCATTTT
TRBJ2-7,TRBV30,.,.,CAWSVSGSVYEQYF,TGTGCCTGGAGTGTGAGCGGATCAGTCTACGAGCAGTACTTC
TRBJ1-2,TRBV3-1,few,.,CASSRATGEVYGYTF,TGTGCCAGCAGCCGGGCAACAGGCGAGGTCTATGGCTACACCTTC
TRBJ2-5,TRBV4-1,few,.,CASSQERGGPQNF,TGCGCCAGCAGCCAAGAACGAGGGGGTCCCCAGAACTTC
TRBJ2-7,TRBV20-1,few,.,CSASPSEPPYEQYF,TGCAGTGCTAGCCCCAGCGAACCACCCTACGAGCAGTACTTC
TRBJ2-3,TRBV29-1,few,.,CSVDPGRGSDTQYF,TGCAGCGTAGACCCGGGGCGAGGGTCAGATACGCAGTATTTT
TRBJ2-1,TRBV4-1,.,TRBD2,CASSQRGGGTRSYNEQFF,TGCGCCAGCAGCCAACGAGGGGGAGGGACTAGGTCCTACAATGAGCAGTTCTTC
TRBJ2-1,TRBV11-1,.,.,CASSPLPEPKNTPSSYNEQFF,TGTGCCAGCAGCCCACTTCCAGAACCAAAGAATACGCCGAGCTCCTACAATGAGCAGTTCTTC
TRBJ2-1,TRBV7-8,many,TRBD2,CASSPPPSGVYNEQFF,TGTGCCAGCAGCCCTCCCCCTAGCGGGGTTTACAATGAGCAGTTCTTC